Shown below are 19 T cell receptor beta chains from a single sample sequenced in a study of shared clonotypes between healthy human individuals. CD8 cells regarded as naive lacked CD45RO, were positively chosen for CCR7, and omitted terminally differentiated effector memory CD45RA+ cells. Libraries were prepared by immunoSEQ multiplex PCR; TCRdb keeps only in-frame clonotypes and omits some of them. Altogether some 2 million clones are present, over 85% being singletons, with the ten largest covering more than 0.95%. Input material: naive CD8+ T cells sorted from blood. The receptor source for this set is a young man in good health.

The chain's CDR3 is CASSTWDREETQYF. CDR3 DNA: TGTGCCAGCAGCACCTGGGACAGAGAAGAGACCCAGTACTTC. The rearrangement links TRBV7-9 to TRBJ2-5; 7 bases are shared with TRBD1. CDR1 SEHNR and CDR2 FQNEAQ come from the germline V gene (reference sequence). This CDR3 is built from 14 residues. Trimming took 5 bases from V and 3 from J; bases not matched to a gene: 6. Full variable domain (rest looked up from reference TRBV7-9 and TRBJ2-5): DTGVSQNPRHKITKRGQNVTFRCDPISEHNRLYWYRQTLGQGPEFLTYFQNEAQLEKSRLLSDRFSAERPKGSFSTLEIQRTEQGDSAMYLCASSTWDREETQYFGPGTRLLVL.

The chain links TRBV5-1 to TRBJ2-1, with 9 positions matching TRBD2. The CDR3 is 15 residues long. Germline CDR1 reads SGHRS; CDR2 reads YFSETQ. J was trimmed by 6 bases and V by 2 bases; bases with no gene match: 6. The CDR3: CASSLGTSGFNEQFF. CDR3 in DNA: TGCGCCAGCAGCTTAGGAACTAGCGGGTTCAATGAGCAGTTCTTC. Filled out from reference TRBV5-1 and TRBJ2-1, the complete variable domain reads KAGVTQTPRYLIKTRGQQVTLSCSPISGHRSVSWYQQTPGQGLQFLFEYFSETQRNKGNFPGRFSGRQFSNSRSEMNVSTLELGDSALYLCASSLGTSGFNEQFFGPGTRLTVL.

The chain links TRBV19 to TRBJ1-1; the D is unclear. V was cut by 7 bases and J by 3 bases, with 6 bases left in between. CDR1 and CDR2 from the germline V gene are LNHDA and SQIVND (reference sequence). The CDR3 length is 11 residues. In nucleotides, the CDR3 is TGTGCCAGTACAAAATACACTGAAGCTTTCTTT. Amino acids: CASTKYTEAFF.

The chain combines TRBV20-1 with TRBJ2-7; D is ambiguous. Trimming left V 0 bases short and J 11 bases short, with 11 bases between. Germline loops: CDR1 DFQATT, CDR2 SNEGSKA (reference sequence). This CDR3 is 11 amino acids long. The CDR3 nucleotides read TGCAGTGCTAGAGATCAGGACCCGGAGTACTTC. Protein sequence: CSARDQDPEYF.

The V and J genes are TRBV10-3 and TRBJ2-7, with D perhaps matching TRBD2 (6 bases). Trimming shortened V by 4 bases and J by 5 bases, and 9 bases separated the two germline ends. This CDR3 region has 12 residues. Germline values: CDR1 ENHRY, CDR2 SYGVKD. The CDR3: CAISGGVDEQYF. CDR3 sequence (DNA): TGTGCCATCAGTGGGGGGGTGGACGAGCAGTACTTC.

The chain combines TRBV27 with TRBJ1-5; the D gene is possibly TRBD1 (5 bases). Germline V CDR1 and CDR2: MNHEY, SMNVEV (reference sequence). The CDR3 loop spans 14 amino acids. Trimming stripped 7 bases from V and 1 base from J, with 11 bases between. This CDR3 reads CASKVQGSNQPQHF. CDR3 nucleotide sequence: TGTGCCAGCAAAGTTCAGGGAAGCAATCAGCCCCAGCATTTT.

The sample holds one count of this clone. The J gene is TRBJ1-6, the V gene TRBV5-6, with D tentatively TRBD1 (5 bases). Germline assignment: CDR1 SGHDT and CDR2 YYEEEE. The CDR3 has 15 residues. Trimming stripped 0 bases from V and 7 bases from J, with 11 bases between. The DNA for the CDR3 is TGTGCCAGCAGCTTGGGATGGGACGGGAATTCACCCCTCCACTTT. Protein sequence: CASSLGWDGNSPLHF.

Written as DNA, the CDR3 is TGTGCCAGCAGCTTAGAGCTTACGGGAGAGCAGTACTTC. This translates into CASSLELTGEQYF. The chain couples TRBV7-6 to TRBJ2-7; tentatively, D is TRBD2 (5 bases). Trimming took off 1 base at V and 7 bases at J, with 11 bases between the two ends. Germline assignment: CDR1 SGHVS and CDR2 FNYEAQ. The CDR3 covers 13 residues.

This clone was observed a single time. V is TRBV27 and J is TRBJ1-4; 10 bases are a match to TRBD1. V gave up 4 bases and J gave up 6 bases; unmatched junction bases: 2. The CDR3 has 14 residues. The germline CDR1 and CDR2 sequences are MNHEY and SMNVEV (reference sequence). The CDR3 reads CASSSGQGYEKLFF. The CDR3 DNA is TGTGCCAGCAGTTCGGGACAGGGGTATGAAAAACTGTTTTTT.

This chain connects TRBV7-9 to TRBJ1-2; TRBD1 agrees at 7 bases. The germline V gene encodes CDR1 SEHNR and CDR2 FQNEAQ (reference sequence). CDR3 length: 15 residues. J was trimmed by 0 bases and V by 3 bases; bases with no gene match: 4. This CDR3 reads CASSFGTVSNYGYTF. DNA for the CDR3: TGTGCCAGCAGCTTCGGGACAGTCTCTAACTATGGCTACACCTTC.

V is TRBV13 and J is TRBJ2-7; 9 bases are shared with TRBD1. V lost 5 bases and J lost 7; bases outside the gene matches: 9. In germline, CDR1 is PRHDT, CDR2 FYEKMQ (reference sequence). The CDR3 has 14 amino acids. In DNA, the CDR3 is TGTGCCAGCAGCCCTCGGACAGGGGATGGGGAGCAGTACTTC. Protein sequence: CASSPRTGDGEQYF.

This chain links TRBV7-9 with TRBJ2-1, with 7 nucleotides matching TRBD2. Per the germline V gene, CDR1 is SEHNR and CDR2 is FQNEAQ (reference sequence). V lost 6 bases, J lost 2 bases, and 7 bases stayed unmatched. The CDR3 length is 15 residues. The CDR3 DNA sequence: TGTGCCAGCAGTTTGACTAGCTCAACCTACAATGAGCAGTTCTTC. Its translation is CASSLTSSTYNEQFF. Full variable domain (outside the CDR3, taken from reference TRBV7-9 and TRBJ2-1): DTGVSQNPRHKITKRGQNVTFRCDPISEHNRLYWYRQTLGQGPEFLTYFQNEAQLEKSRLLSDRFSAERPKGSFSTLEIQRTEQGDSAMYLCASSLTSSTYNEQFFGPGTRLTVL.

A note on this clone: Within the sample, other DNA sequences also encode this same CDR3. This chain joins TRBV9 and TRBJ2-1; perhaps TRBD2 as D (6 bases). This CDR3 is 15 amino acids long. V gave up 0 bases and J gave up 3 bases, with 10 bases separating them. Germline CDR1 and CDR2: SGDLS and YYNGEE. The CDR3 region is CASSVAGGNYNEQFF. Here the CDR3 DNA reads TGTGCCAGCAGCGTAGCCGGGGGAAACTACAATGAGCAGTTCTTC.

The rearrangement uses TRBV10-2 and TRBJ2-5, with D perhaps matching TRBD1 (6 bases). Trimming stripped 3 bases from V and 2 bases from J, with 13 bases between. Germline V lookup: CDR1 WSHSY, CDR2 SAAADI. The CDR3 has 15 residues. CDR3 DNA sequence: TGCGCCAGCAGTGAAATTCAGGGGACGCAAGAGACCCAGTACTTC. Its protein product is CASSEIQGTQETQYF.

The gene calls are TRBV27 and TRBJ2-2, with TRBD1 identical over 7 bases. The V and J ends lost 3 bases and 4 bases, in that order; junction bases with no gene match: 5. Germline-derived CDR1 and CDR2 are MNHEY and SMNVEV (reference sequence). The CDR3 length is 15 residues. The CDR3 sequence is CASSLAGGVTGELFF. As DNA, the CDR3 is TGTGCCAGCAGTTTGGCAGGGGGAGTCACCGGGGAGCTGTTTTTT.

The gene calls are TRBV28 and TRBJ1-6, with a tentative D call TRBD1 (6 bases). This CDR3 is 14 amino acids long. Germline lookup yields CDR1 MDHEN and CDR2 SYDVKM. V lost 6 bases to trimming and J lost 8 bases, with 14 bases between them. CDR3 in amino acids: CASSNRVLDSPLHF. The CDR3 bases are TGTGCCAGCAGCAACAGGGTGCTAGATTCACCCCTCCACTTT.

The chain couples TRBV15 to TRBJ1-4; D gene unclear. Germline V CDR1 and CDR2: LNHNV, YYDKDF (reference sequence). This CDR3 comprises 11 residues. The V end lost 8 bases, the J end lost 3 bases, and 4 bases lay between the germline ends. DNA of the CDR3: TGTGCCACCGGCGCTAATGAAAAACTGTTTTTT. Protein product: CATGANEKLFF.

The chain recombines TRBV6-1 with TRBJ2-7; D gene ambiguous. Trimming stripped 3 bases from V and 2 bases from J, with 8 bases between. Germline V lookup: CDR1 MNHNS, CDR2 SASEGT. The CDR3 is 13 amino acids. The CDR3 here is CASSDGLAYEQYF. The CDR3 DNA sequence: TGTGCCAGCAGTGACGGTCTCGCCTACGAGCAGTACTTC.

The chain has TRBV14 and TRBJ2-7; 8 bases agree with TRBD1. Germline trimming cut 3 bases from V and 4 bases from J; bases unmatched to any gene: 8. CDR1 and CDR2 (germline): SGHDN, FVKESK. The CDR3 runs 15 residues. The CDR3: CASSHPGQGRYEQYF. CDR3 DNA: TGTGCCAGCAGCCATCCCGGACAGGGAAGGTACGAGCAGTACTTC. The full variable domain, rest sourced from reference TRBV14 and TRBJ2-7, is EAGVTQFPSHSVIEKGQTVTLRCDPISGHDNLYWYRRVMGKEIKFLLHFVKESKQDESGMPNNRFLAERTGGTYSTLKVQPAELEDSGVYFCASSHPGQGRYEQYFGPGTRLTVT.